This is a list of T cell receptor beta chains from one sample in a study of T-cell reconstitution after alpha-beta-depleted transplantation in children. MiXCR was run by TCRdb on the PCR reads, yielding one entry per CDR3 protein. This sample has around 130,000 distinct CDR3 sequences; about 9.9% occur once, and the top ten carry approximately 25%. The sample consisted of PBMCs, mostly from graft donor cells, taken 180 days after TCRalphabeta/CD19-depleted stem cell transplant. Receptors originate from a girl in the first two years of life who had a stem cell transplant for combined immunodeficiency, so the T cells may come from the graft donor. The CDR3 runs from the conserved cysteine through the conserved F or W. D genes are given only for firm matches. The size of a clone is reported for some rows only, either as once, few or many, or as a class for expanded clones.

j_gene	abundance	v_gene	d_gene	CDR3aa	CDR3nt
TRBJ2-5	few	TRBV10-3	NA	CAISEGVQGAQETQYF	TGTGCCATCAGTGAGGGGGTACAGGGTGCACAAGAGACCCAGTACTTC
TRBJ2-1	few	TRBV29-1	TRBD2	CSSQRGGSYEQFF	TGCAGCTCACAACGGGGCGGGAGTTATGAGCAGTTCTTC
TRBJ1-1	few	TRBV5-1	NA	CASSLAMGAEAFF	TGCGCCAGCAGCTTGGCCATGGGAGCTGAAGCTTTCTTT
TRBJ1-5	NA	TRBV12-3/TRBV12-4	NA	CASTPRGGISNQPQHF	TGTGCCAGCACCCCCAGGGGTGGAATTAGCAATCAGCCCCAGCATTTT
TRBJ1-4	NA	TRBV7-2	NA	CASSPAGAEKLFF	TGTGCCAGCAGCCCTGCAGGAGCTGAAAAACTGTTTTTT
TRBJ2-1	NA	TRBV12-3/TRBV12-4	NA	CASSYLGYLQFF	TGTGCCAGCAGTTACCTGGGGTACTTGCAGTTCTTC
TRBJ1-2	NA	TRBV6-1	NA	CASTWGRTTYGYTF	TGTGCCAGCACCTGGGGCAGAACTACCTATGGCTACACCTTC
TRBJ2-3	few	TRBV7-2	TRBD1	CASSFRQGGTDTQYF	TGTGCCAGCAGCTTCCGACAGGGGGGGACAGATACGCAGTATTTT
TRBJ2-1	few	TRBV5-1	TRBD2	CASSGIAGYNEQFF	TGCGCCAGCAGTGGGATAGCGGGGTACAATGAGCAGTTCTTC
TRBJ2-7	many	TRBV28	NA	CASSPDGSQGISYEQYF	TGTGCCAGCAGCCCTGACGGATCCCAGGGGATCTCCTACGAGCAGTACTTC
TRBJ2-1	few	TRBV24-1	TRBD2	CATSDSFLLAGAFRAGNEQFF	TGTGCCACCAGTGATTCCTTCCTACTAGCGGGAGCTTTTCGTGCTGGTAATGAGCAGTTCTTC
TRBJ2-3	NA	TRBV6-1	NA	CASSQSQGYTDTQYF	TGTGCCAGCAGTCAAAGCCAAGGTTACACAGATACGCAGTATTTT
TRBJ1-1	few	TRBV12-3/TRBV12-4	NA	CASSIRAHQDTEAFF	TGTGCCAGCAGCATTCGGGCTCACCAGGACACTGAAGCTTTCTTT
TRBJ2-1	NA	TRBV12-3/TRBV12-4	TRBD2	CASRGPSGTTSSYNEQFF	TGTGCCAGCAGAGGTCCATCCGGGACTACCAGCTCCTACAATGAGCAGTTCTTC
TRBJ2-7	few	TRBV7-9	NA	CASSLARALHPSYEQYF	TGTGCCAGCAGCTTAGCGCGCGCCCTCCATCCCTCCTACGAGCAGTACTTC
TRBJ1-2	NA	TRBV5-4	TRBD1	CASSPDRGVYGYTF	TGTGCCAGCAGCCCGGACAGGGGAGTCTATGGCTACACCTTC
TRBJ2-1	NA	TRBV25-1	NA	CASSTPGTWSSNEQFF	TGTGCCAGCAGTACACCCGGGACCTGGTCTAGCAATGAGCAGTTCTTC
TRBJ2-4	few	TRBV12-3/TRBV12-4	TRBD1	CASSEQGPKNIQYF	TGTGCCAGCAGTGAACAGGGGCCAAAAAACATTCAGTACTTC
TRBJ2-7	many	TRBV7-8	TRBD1	CASSPGQSYEQYF	TGTGCCAGCAGCCCGGGACAGTCCTACGAGCAGTACTTC
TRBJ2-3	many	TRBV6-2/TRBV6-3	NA	CASSPGLHTQYF	TGTGCCAGCAGCCCGGGACTTCATACGCAGTATTTT
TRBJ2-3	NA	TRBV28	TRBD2	CASSLGAAGGALSPTTDTQYF	TGTGCCAGCAGTTTGGGGGCGGCGGGGGGGGCGTTATCCCCTACCACAGATACGCAGTATTTT
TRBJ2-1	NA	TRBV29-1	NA	CSVLPFPGPSPNEQFF	TGCAGCGTTCTCCCTTTCCCGGGGCCTTCCCCCAATGAGCAGTTCTTC
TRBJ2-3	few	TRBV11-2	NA	CASSFGWGTDTQYF	TGTGCCAGCAGCTTTGGTTGGGGCACAGATACGCAGTATTTT
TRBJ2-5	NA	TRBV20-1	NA	CSARKYDGQETQYF	TGCAGTGCTAGAAAATACGACGGACAAGAGACCCAGTACTTC
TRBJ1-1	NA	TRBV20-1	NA	CSAEQGLNTEAFF	TGCAGTGCCGAACAGGGTTTGAACACTGAAGCTTTCTTT
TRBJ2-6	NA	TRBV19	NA	CASSPTQVSGANVLTF	TGTGCCAGTAGCCCGACACAGGTCTCTGGGGCCAACGTCCTGACTTTC
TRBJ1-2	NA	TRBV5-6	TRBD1	CASSLEDRGPFDGYTF	TGTGCCAGCAGCTTGGAGGACAGGGGCCCCTTTGATGGCTACACCTTC
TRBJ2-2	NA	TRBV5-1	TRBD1	CASSLANRGPNTGELFF	TGCGCCAGCAGCTTGGCCAACAGGGGGCCGAACACCGGGGAGCTGTTTTTT
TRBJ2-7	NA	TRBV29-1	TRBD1	CSVTGQGYEQYF	TGCAGCGTAACTGGACAGGGCTACGAGCAGTACTTC
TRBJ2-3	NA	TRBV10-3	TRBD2	CAIRLAGGPADTQYF	TGTGCCATCAGACTAGCGGGAGGGCCGGCAGATACGCAGTATTTT
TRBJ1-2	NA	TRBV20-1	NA	CSASPGRLANYGYTF	TGCAGTGCTAGTCCGGGCAGGTTAGCTAACTATGGCTACACCTTC
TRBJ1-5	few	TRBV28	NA	CASSLGFQPQHF	TGTGCCAGCAGCCTGGGGTTCCAGCCCCAGCATTTT
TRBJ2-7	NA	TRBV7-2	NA	CASRPGSLRYEQYF	TGTGCCAGCAGGCCCGGGTCCCTCCGTTACGAGCAGTACTTC
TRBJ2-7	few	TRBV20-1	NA	CSAGTPSDEQYF	TGCAGTGCTGGGACCCCCTCAGACGAGCAGTACTTC
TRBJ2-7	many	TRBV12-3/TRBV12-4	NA	CASSLVGNEQYF	TGTGCCAGCAGTTTAGTCGGGAACGAGCAGTACTTC
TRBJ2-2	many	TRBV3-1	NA	CASSPVGTTNTGELFF	TGTGCCAGCAGCCCAGTGGGGACAACGAACACCGGGGAGCTGTTTTTT
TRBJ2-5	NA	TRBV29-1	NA	CSVQAFQETQYF	TGCAGCGTTCAGGCATTTCAAGAGACCCAGTACTTC
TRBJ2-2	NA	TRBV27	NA	CASSPRPYPSNTGELFF	TGTGCCAGCAGTCCCCGCCCGTACCCGTCGAACACCGGGGAGCTGTTTTTT
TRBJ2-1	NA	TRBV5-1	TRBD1	CASTIGQGGEQFF	TGCGCCAGCACCATCGGACAGGGGGGTGAGCAGTTCTTC
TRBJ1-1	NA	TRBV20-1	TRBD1	CCARAYRDRGRVGSTEAFF	TGCTGTGCTAGGGCATACCGGGACAGGGGGCGAGTTGGTAGCACTGAAGCTTTCTTT
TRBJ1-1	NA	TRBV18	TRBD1	CASSPRTGGSLRNTEAFF	TGTGCCAGCTCACCCCGGACAGGGGGCTCTCTCCGGAACACTGAAGCTTTCTTT
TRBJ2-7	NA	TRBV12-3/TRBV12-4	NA	CASSSQGRGSYEQYF	TGTGCCAGCAGTTCGCAGGGAAGGGGCTCCTACGAGCAGTACTTC
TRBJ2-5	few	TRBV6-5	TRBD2	CASSYHRVAGERGTQYF	TGTGCCAGCAGTTACCATCGTGTTGCGGGAGAGCGGGGGACCCAGTACTTC
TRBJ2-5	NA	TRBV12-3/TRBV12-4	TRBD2	CASSLRRLAVPETQYF	TGTGCCAGCAGTTTACGGAGACTAGCGGTCCCGGAGACCCAGTACTTC
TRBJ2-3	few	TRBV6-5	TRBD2	CASSFQAGGTDTQYF	TGTGCCAGCAGTTTCCAAGCGGGGGGCACAGATACGCAGTATTTT
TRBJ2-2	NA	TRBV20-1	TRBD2	CSATGLGGTGELFF	TGCAGTGCCACCGGACTAGGCGGGACCGGGGAGCTGTTTTTT